The sequence of this T cell receptor (beta chain) was determined in a study of blood T cell repertoires in COVID-19. A word on this clone: One end of the junction does not line up with germline, which may come from a read error.

Method: immunoSEQ multiplex PCR; TCRdb's copy keeps in-frame clones and lacks some. Among some 250,000 clones listed, around 84% were seen once. This CDR3 region has 16 residues. Germline V gene lookup returns CDR1 MDHEN and CDR2 SYDVKM. This TCR derives from a man in his 60s with acute or convalescent COVID-19. This chain uses TRBV28 with TRBJ2-4; 11 nucleotides align to TRBD2. The sequenced sample was peripheral blood. The CDR3 reads CTSRNSGRAGKNIQYF. As DNA, the CDR3 is TGTACCAGCAGGAATAGCGGGAGGGCCGGAAAAAACATTCAGTACTTC.